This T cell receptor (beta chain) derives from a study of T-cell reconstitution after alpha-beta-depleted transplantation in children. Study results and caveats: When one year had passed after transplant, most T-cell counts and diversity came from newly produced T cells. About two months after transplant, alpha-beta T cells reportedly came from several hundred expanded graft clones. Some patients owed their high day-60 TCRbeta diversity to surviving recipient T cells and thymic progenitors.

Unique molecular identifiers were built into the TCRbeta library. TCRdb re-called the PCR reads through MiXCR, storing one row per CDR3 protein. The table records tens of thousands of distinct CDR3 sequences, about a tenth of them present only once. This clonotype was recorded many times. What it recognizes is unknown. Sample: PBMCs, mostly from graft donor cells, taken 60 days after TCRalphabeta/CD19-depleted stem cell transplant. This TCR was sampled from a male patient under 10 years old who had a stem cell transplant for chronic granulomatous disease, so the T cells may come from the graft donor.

For the CDR3, the DNA is TGCGCCAGCAGCTTGGGGCTAGCGGGAGGGCCACTCTCCTACGAGCAGTACTTC. This gives the protein CASSLGLAGGPLSYEQYF. The V gene is TRBV5-1, the J gene TRBJ2-7; 12 positions match TRBD2. The CDR3 contains 18 residues. V shed 0 bases and J 0 bases; nucleotides not matched to a gene: 7. Germline assignment: CDR1 SGHRS and CDR2 YFSETQ.